The 4 T cell receptor beta chains below come from one sample, sequenced in a study of blood T cell repertoires in COVID-19. Clones were read by immunoSEQ multiplex PCR, and TCRdb kept only the in-frame ones, dropping some. This sample carries around 94,000 clones, 80% to 85% of them seen once, and the ten largest clones take approximately 6.8%. The specimen sequenced was peripheral blood. These receptors were collected from a man between 60 and 70 years old with acute or convalescent COVID-19.

The CDR3 spells CASSFAPNSYGYTF. DNA for the CDR3: TGCGCCAGCAGCTTTGCGCCTAATTCCTATGGCTACACCTTC. The rearrangement links TRBV5-1 to TRBJ1-2; D unresolved. V was pared by 2 bases and J by 4 bases, with 12 bases between. CDR3 length: 14 amino acids. The V gene's germline CDR1 is SGHRS and CDR2 YFSETQ.

The V and J genes are TRBV11-2 and TRBJ1-6, with TRBD1 identical over 8 bases. This CDR3 has 17 amino acids. CDR1 is SGHAT, CDR2 FQNNGV, per germline. J gave up 17 bases and V 5 bases, and 23 bases lay outside the gene matches. This CDR3 is CASSPIRSDRGGYRFHF. In nucleotides, the CDR3 is TGTGCCAGCAGCCCCATTAGATCCGACAGGGGAGGGTATCGGTTCCACTTT. Looking up the rest from reference TRBV11-2 and TRBJ1-6 gives the full variable domain: EAGVAQSPRYKIIEKRQSVAFWCNPISGHATLYWYQQILGQGPKLLIQFQNNGVVDDSQLPKDRFSAERLKGVDSTLKIQPAKLEDSAVYLCASSPIRSDRGGYRFHFGNGTRLTVT.

This chain connects TRBV3-1 (or the pseudogene TRBV3-2) to TRBJ2-1, with TRBD1 identical over 7 bases. The CDR3 has 15 residues. In germline, CDR1 is LGHDT, CDR2 YNNKEL (reference sequence). V shed 4 bases and J 0 bases; nucleotides not matched to a gene: 3. CDR3 protein: CASSRSGGSYNEQFF. The CDR3 nucleotides are TGTGCCAGCAGCCGGTCAGGGGGCTCCTACAATGAGCAGTTCTTC.

The chain combines TRBV4-1 with TRBJ1-5; D is perhaps TRBD1 (5 bases). The length of the CDR3 is 15 residues. Trimming stripped 3 bases from V and 5 bases from J, with 14 bases between. Germline V gene lookup returns CDR1 MGHRA and CDR2 YSYEKL. CDR3 in DNA: TGCGCCAGCAGCCAGGGGGGAGGAGGTCATCAGCCCCAGCATTTT. Translated: CASSQGGGGHQPQHF.